The clone carrying this T cell receptor beta chain turned up a few times. The antigen remains undetermined. This sample is part of a study of T-cell reconstitution after alpha-beta-depleted transplantation in children. Study findings and constraints: Several patients had high TCRbeta diversity at day 60; it came from surviving recipient T cells and thymic progenitors. One year post-transplant, T-cell counts and diversity were largely derived from T cells produced anew. Approximately two months post-transplant, alpha-beta T cells reportedly originated from several hundred expanded graft clones.

Unique molecular identifiers featured in how the TCRbeta library was prepared. MiXCR was run by TCRdb on the PCR reads, yielding one entry per CDR3 protein. Among more than 200,000 distinct CDR3 sequences, approximately 17% were seen once, and the ten largest hold around two fifths. The specimen comprised PBMCs, mostly from graft donor cells, sampled 360 days after TCRalphabeta/CD19-depleted stem cell transplant. This clonotype was obtained from a male patient aged 2 to 9 who had a stem cell transplant for acute lymphoblastic leukemia, so the T cells may come from the graft donor.

The CDR3 sequence is CSATRQGESEQFF. In DNA, the CDR3 is TGCAGTGCTACAAGACAGGGGGAGAGTGAGCAGTTCTTC. The chain couples TRBV20-1 to TRBJ2-1; 9 bases fit TRBD1. With V trimmed by 4 bases and J by 9 bases, 7 bases remained unmatched. The CDR3 spans 13 residues. The germline CDR1 and CDR2 sequences are DFQATT and SNEGSKA (reference sequence).